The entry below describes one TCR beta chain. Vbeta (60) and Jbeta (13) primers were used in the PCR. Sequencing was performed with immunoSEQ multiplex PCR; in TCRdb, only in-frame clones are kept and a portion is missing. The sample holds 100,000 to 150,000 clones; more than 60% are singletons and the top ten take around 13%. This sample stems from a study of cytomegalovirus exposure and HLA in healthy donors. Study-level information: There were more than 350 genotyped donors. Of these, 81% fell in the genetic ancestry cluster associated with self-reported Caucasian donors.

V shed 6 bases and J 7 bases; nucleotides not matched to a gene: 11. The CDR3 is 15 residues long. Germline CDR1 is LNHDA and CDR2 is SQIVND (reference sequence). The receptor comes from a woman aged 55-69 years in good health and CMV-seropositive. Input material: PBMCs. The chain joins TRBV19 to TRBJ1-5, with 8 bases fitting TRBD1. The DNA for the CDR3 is TGTGCCAGTAGCGCGGACAGGGTAATAAGGCAGCCCCAGCATTTT. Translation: CASSADRVIRQPQHF.